The clone carrying this TCR beta chain was seen at least ten times. The data stem from a study of blood T cells in healthy people across ages. With a J-beta primer mix and a sample-barcoded 5' primer, a second PCR ran 7 to 11 cycles. TCRdb fed the 5' RACE reads into MiXCR, producing one record per CDR3 protein. Of 1.5 million or so distinct CDR3 sequences detected, approximately 43% appear once; the ten largest clones hold about 3.8%. Trimming took 8 bases from V and 0 from J; bases not matched to a gene: 9. The CDR3 extends over 18 amino acids. CDR1 and CDR2 (germline): SGHRS, YFSETQ. The source material was blood. The chain couples TRBV5-1 to TRBJ2-1; 15 nucleotides match TRBD2. This sequence was found in a woman under 30 in good health. As DNA, the CDR3 is TGCGCCAGTTTTAGGACTAGCGGGGGGGAAAGCTCCTACAATGAGCAGTTCTTC. As protein: CASFRTSGGESSYNEQFF. Based on the CDR3 plus reference TRBV5-1 and TRBJ2-1, the full variable domain is KAGVTQTPRYLIKTRGQQVTLSCSPISGHRSVSWYQQTPGQGLQFLFEYFSETQRNKGNFPGRFSGRQFSNSRSEMNVSTLELGDSALYLCASFRTSGGESSYNEQFFGPGTRLTVL.